The 25 T cell receptor beta chains below all came from one sample that was sequenced in a study of blood T cells in healthy people across ages (dated by TCRdb to the mid-2010s). The library was built by means of 5' RACE. Data came from an Illumina HiSeq 2500. A second PCR of 7 to 11 cycles was run with a J-beta primer mix and a sample-barcoded 5' primer. Clones were called with MiXCR by TCRdb after fastp trimmed the public reads at Q25, and only in-frame beta chains were retained. For every CDR3 protein sequence, its rows merge into one entry that carries the most common genes and DNA. Here the sample has over a million distinct CDR3 sequences; under 55% occur a single time. The ten largest make up roughly 3.7% of the sample. The source material was blood. These TCRs come from a woman under 30 in good health.

This chain connects TRBV5-1 to TRBJ2-1; D unclear. CDR1 is SGHRS and CDR2 is YFSETQ in the germline V gene. The CDR3 has 15 residues. Trimming removed 0 bases at V and 5 bases at J, with 12 bases between. CDR3 region: CASSLGGVTHNEQFF. The CDR3 region has the DNA TGCGCCAGCAGCTTGGGAGGAGTCACCCACAATGAGCAGTTCTTC. Full variable domain (remainder filled in from reference TRBV5-1 and TRBJ2-1): KAGVTQTPRYLIKTRGQQVTLSCSPISGHRSVSWYQQTPGQGLQFLFEYFSETQRNKGNFPGRFSGRQFSNSRSEMNVSTLELGDSALYLCASSLGGVTHNEQFFGPGTRLTVL.

A single count supports this clonotype. The chain links TRBV4-3 to TRBJ2-7, with 9 positions matching TRBD2. Germline values: CDR1 LGHNA, CDR2 YSLEER. Trimming at V came to 7 bases and at J to 6 bases, leaving 22 bases not matched to a gene. This CDR3 has 18 residues. CDR3 loop: CASKGGRTAGGHFFEQYF. CDR3 bases: TGCGCCAGCAAGGGGGGGCGAACAGCGGGAGGCCACTTCTTCGAGCAGTACTTC.

This chain joins TRBV21-1 and TRBJ2-6; TRBD2, the table's D call, was not compared with the DNA. TRBV21-1 is classified as a pseudogene. CDR3 length: 16 residues. The CDR3 sequence: CASSRDGLSGANVLTF. The CDR3 nucleotides read TGTGCCAGCAGCAGGGACGGCCTCTCTGGGGCCAACGTCCTGACTTTC.

The sample holds a few counts of this clonotype. This chain connects TRBV5-1 to TRBJ2-7; no firm D call. The CDR3 has 14 residues. V was clipped by 2 bases and J by 7 bases, with 16 bases between them. Germline CDR1 and CDR2: SGHRS and YFSETQ. CDR3 sequence: CASSFRSREGEQYF. The DNA of the CDR3 is TGCGCCAGCAGCTTCCGGAGCCGAGAAGGAGAGCAGTACTTC.

This clonotype was observed a handful of times. The chain has TRBV28 and TRBJ2-7; D is uncertain. The CDR3 covers 15 residues. Germline CDR1 and CDR2: MDHEN and SYDVKM. The V gene lost 6 bases and the J gene lost 2 bases, with 17 bases spanning the gap. CDR3: CASSHRKVSTYEQYF. In DNA, the CDR3 is TGTGCCAGCAGCCATCGTAAGGTCAGCACCTACGAGCAGTACTTC.

This clonotype came up many times. J is TRBJ2-3 and V is TRBV11-2; 9 bases are shared with TRBD2. Germline V gives CDR1 SGHAT, CDR2 FQNNGV. Unmatched junction bases numbered 6, after V lost 5 bases and J lost 0 bases. The CDR3 consists of 16 residues. CDR3 nucleotide sequence: TGTGCCAGCAGCCGACTCACTAGCGGGAGCACAGATACGCAGTATTTT. Protein: CASSRLTSGSTDTQYF.

The rearrangement joins TRBV12-3 or TRBV12-4 to TRBJ2-2, with TRBD1 matching 9 bases. After removal of 5 bases from V and 6 bases from J, the junction contained 13 bases not matched to a gene. This CDR3 is 17 amino acids long. The CDR3 sequence: CASSPTSGTGSPGELFF. The DNA for the CDR3 is TGTGCCAGCAGTCCAACCTCCGGGACAGGGTCTCCCGGGGAGCTGTTTTTT.

This chain uses TRBV12-3 or TRBV12-4 with TRBJ2-1; no firm D call. Between the trimmed V and J ends, which lost 5 bases and 8 bases, there was a span of 13 bases. The CDR3 has 13 amino acids. This CDR3 is CASSALYEDEQFF. The DNA of the CDR3 is TGTGCCAGCAGTGCGCTCTATGAGGATGAGCAGTTCTTC.

The chain joins TRBV7-3 to TRBJ2-1; 11 bases are a match to TRBD2. The length of the CDR3 is 15 residues. After removal of 6 bases from V and 10 bases from J, the junction contained 11 bases not matched to a gene. The germline V gene has CDR1 SGHTA and CDR2 FQGTGA. The CDR3 loop reads CASRPRLAGTAEQFF. The DNA for the CDR3 is TGTGCCAGCAGGCCCAGACTAGCGGGGACGGCGGAGCAGTTCTTC.

This chain uses TRBV6-5 with TRBJ1-2; D ambiguous. V was trimmed by 9 bases and J by 10 bases, leaving 6 bases between them. This CDR3 spans 8 amino acids. Germline loops: CDR1 MNHEY, CDR2 SVGAGI. CDR3 DNA sequence: TGTGCCAGGTCCCCCTACACCTTC. Its protein is CARSPYTF.

This clonotype has a handful of counts. V is TRBV2 and J is TRBJ2-7; D gene ambiguous. The CDR3 contains 14 residues. V lost 7 bases and J 4 bases, leaving 17 bases between the germline ends. Germline lookup yields CDR1 SNHLY and CDR2 FYNNEI. CDR3 protein: CASTADTFLYEQYF. CDR3 nucleotides: TGTGCCAGCACTGCAGATACCTTTTTGTACGAGCAGTACTTC. The whole variable domain, filled in from reference TRBV2 and TRBJ2-7, reads EPEVTQTPSHQVTQMGQEVILRCVPISNHLYFYWYRQILGQKVEFLVSFYNNEISEKSEIFDDQFSVERPDGSNFTLKIRSTKLEDSAMYFCASTADTFLYEQYFGPGTRLTVT.

This CDR3 reads CSARDFLAYEQYF. CDR3 nucleotide sequence: TGCAGTGCTAGAGATTTCCTAGCCTACGAGCAGTACTTC. The chain recombines TRBV20-1 with TRBJ2-7; D is ambiguous. The ends were cut back, 0 bases at V and 2 bases at J, with 8 bases in the middle. The germline V gene encodes CDR1 DFQATT and CDR2 SNEGSKA (reference sequence). There are 13 residues in the CDR3.

Notes on this clonotype: A much larger clone differs from this one at a single base, so this may be a read error. This chain connects TRBV28 to TRBJ2-7, with D possibly being TRBD1 or TRBD2 (5 bases each). V shed 7 bases and J shed 4 bases, with 11 bases lying between them. CDR1 is MDHEN and CDR2 is SYDVKM in the germline V gene. The CDR3 is 12 amino acids. CDR3 in DNA: TGTGCCAGCAAGGCCTGGGGGTACGAGCAGTACTTC. Residues: CASKAWGYEQYF.

The chain has TRBV5-1 and TRBJ2-1; D not certain. V was trimmed by 4 bases and J by 1 base, leaving 15 bases between them. CDR3 size: 16 residues. CDR1 is SGHRS and CDR2 is YFSETQ in the germline V gene. CDR3 in amino acids: CASSGKGVGSYNEQFF. DNA of the CDR3: TGCGCCAGCAGCGGAAAGGGCGTTGGATCCTACAATGAGCAGTTCTTC.

This clonotype was counted a few times. The CDR3 here is CASSSFEREVNNEQFF. CDR3 DNA sequence: TGTGCCAGCAGCTCGTTTGAGCGGGAGGTCAACAATGAGCAGTTCTTC. This chain connects TRBV7-8 to TRBJ2-1; 9 bases are a match to TRBD2. V lost 4 bases and J lost 5; bases outside the gene matches: 9. The CDR3 covers 16 residues. CDR1 SGHVS and CDR2 FQNEAQ come from the germline V gene.

The V gene is TRBV20-1, the J gene TRBJ2-2, with D perhaps given as TRBD1 or TRBD2 (5 bases each). V shed 2 bases and J shed 1 base, with 14 bases lying between them. CDR3 length: 16 residues. In germline, CDR1 is DFQATT, CDR2 SNEGSKA (reference sequence). CDR3 amino acids: CSARPTGTWNTGELFF. The CDR3 coding sequence is TGCAGTGCTAGACCAACCGGGACGTGGAACACCGGGGAGCTGTTTTTT.

The table lists this clonotype with a few counts. The chain joins TRBV3-1 to TRBJ1-6, with D unclear. The CDR3 is made up of 13 amino acids. The germline gives CDR1 LGHDT, CDR2 YNNKEL (reference sequence). V lost 1 base to trimming and J lost 7 bases, with 5 bases between them. CDR3 nucleotides: TGTGCCAGCAGCCAAGTGATCAATTCACCCCTCCACTTT. Its protein is CASSQVINSPLHF.

V and J are TRBV5-1 and TRBJ2-3; 12 bases agree with TRBD2. This CDR3 comprises 18 residues. The ends lost 3 bases at V and 1 base at J; junction bases unmatched: 9. The germline V gene encodes CDR1 SGHRS and CDR2 YFSETQ. CDR3 sequence reads: CASSWWWTSGIRTDTQYF. The CDR3 DNA is TGCGCCAGCAGCTGGTGGTGGACTAGCGGGATTCGCACAGATACGCAGTATTTT.

This chain connects TRBV3-1 to TRBJ2-3; 10 nucleotides line up with TRBD2. The V and J ends lost 7 bases and 5 bases, in that order; junction bases with no gene match: 9. CDR1 is LGHDT, CDR2 YNNKEL, per germline (reference sequence). The CDR3 runs to 15 residues. CDR3 residues: CASTGIAGGGDTQYF. Here the CDR3 DNA reads TGTGCCAGCACCGGGATAGCGGGGGGCGGAGATACGCAGTATTTT.

For this clonotype: The conserved phenylalanine or tryptophan normally closing the CDR3 is absent here, so this likely arose from a read error. V usage is TRBV13 and J usage is TRBJ1-2; TRBD1 aligns across 7 bases. This CDR3 contains 15 residues. The V gene end was trimmed by 0 bases and the J gene end by 6 bases; junction bases not matched to a gene: 7. CDR1 and CDR2 from the germline V gene are PRHDT and FYEKMQ (reference sequence). The CDR3 nucleotides read TGTGCCAGCAGCTTAGGCCGGGACAGTGTGGATGGCTACACCATC. This translates into CASSLGRDSVDGYTI.

On this clonotype: A much larger clone lies a single base off, so this may be a read error. The rearrangement joins TRBV5-5 to TRBJ2-1; 16 nucleotides match TRBD2. The CDR3 has 18 residues. In germline, CDR1 is SGHKS, CDR2 YYEKEE (reference sequence). The V and J ends lost 4 bases and 2 bases, in that order; junction bases with no gene match: 6. In DNA, the CDR3 is TGTGCCAGCAGCAAAACCGGGACTAGCGGGGGGGCCTACAATGAGCAGTTCTTC. Protein sequence: CASSKTGTSGGAYNEQFF.

The chain uses TRBV9 and TRBJ2-5; 7 nucleotides align to TRBD1. Near its end, the DNA agrees better with TRBJ2-7, so the J call may be wrong. Germline V CDR1 and CDR2: SGDLS, YYNGEE. This CDR3 spans 15 amino acids. The CDR3 reads CASSAHGTVSYEQYF. The CDR3 DNA follows: TGTGCCAGCAGCGCGCACGGGACAGTGTCGTACGAGCAGTACTTC.

The V gene is TRBV27, the J gene TRBJ1-1; TRBD1 is a possible D gene (5 bases). Trimming took 2 bases from V and 1 from J, leaving 14 bases between them. Germline values: CDR1 MNHEY, CDR2 SMNVEV (reference sequence). The CDR3 is 16 residues long. The CDR3 bases are TGTGCCAGCAGTTTACTCAGCGGGGCAGGGAACACTGAAGCTTTCTTT. Its protein is CASSLLSGAGNTEAFF.

The chain is built from TRBV20-1 and TRBJ2-4; 11 bases fit TRBD2. Gene TRBJ2-7 matches the end of the DNA better, so the J call may be wrong. Germline V gene sequence: CDR1 DFQATT, CDR2 SNEGSKA (reference sequence). The CDR3 is made up of 17 amino acids. The DNA for the CDR3 is TGCAGTGCTAGAGCAACTAGCGGGAGTTTGTTCTCATACGAGCAGTACTTC. Its translation: CSARATSGSLFSYEQYF.

The chain links TRBV25-1 to TRBJ1-5, with TRBD1 matching over 7 bases. The CDR3 runs to 13 residues. J was trimmed by 6 bases and V by 8 bases; bases with no gene match: 7. The germline gives CDR1 MGHDK, CDR2 SYGVNS. CDR3 in DNA: TGTGCCAGCCAGGGGGGTTCGTTTCAGCCCCAGCATTTT. Encoded protein: CASQGGSFQPQHF.